This T cell receptor (beta chain) was found in a study of patients and donors after allogeneic stem cell transplantation. Points on this clonotype: This may be a read error, as it is one base from a much larger clone.

The CDR3 is 13 residues long. TCRdb passed the RT-PCR reads through MiXCR, listing each CDR3 protein once. The table includes fewer than 75,000 distinct CDR3 sequences, about 14% detected once. The sequencing input was blood, either unsorted or a sorted T cell fraction (not recorded which). This receptor was identified in a human donor who was either an allogeneic HSCT recipient or a stem cell or donor lymphocyte infusion donor (not recorded which). It is not recorded whose cells these are; they may come from a transplant donor. The rearrangement uses TRBV12-3 or TRBV12-4 and TRBJ1-3, with unresolved D. CDR3 protein: CATPLLGGNTLYF. The CDR3 DNA is TGTGCCACCCCATTACTAGGTGGAAACACCTTATATTTT.